This is a list of T cell receptor beta chains from one sample in a study of CD8 T cells in ankylosing spondylitis. TCRdb redid the calling of the 5' RACE reads with MiXCR, one entry per CDR3 protein. The sample has approximately 520,000 distinct CDR3 sequences, approximately 5% seen once. Sequencing used blood, either unsorted or a sorted T cell fraction (not recorded which). The source is a male donor with ankylosing spondylitis. CDR3s include the opening cysteine and the closing phenylalanine or tryptophan. A D gene is named only where the DNA matches it firmly. Rows may omit the clone size; those that give it use once, few, many or a size class.

clone_size	d_call	v_call	j_call	cdr3_nt	cdr3_aa
many	-	TRBV20-1	TRBJ2-1	TGCAGTGCTACACCCCCTCCCGGCTCTAATGAGCAGTTCTTC	CSATPPPGSNEQFF
many	TRBD2	TRBV29-1	TRBJ2-7	TGCAGCGTTGCTAGCGGTGCCTACGAGCAGTACTTC	CSVASGAYEQYF
many	TRBD2	TRBV12-3/TRBV12-4	TRBJ2-3	TGTGCCAGCAGTCATTTTAGCGGGAGGAGTACAGATACGCAGTATTTT	CASSHFSGRSTDTQYF
many	-	TRBV10-3	TRBJ1-5	TGTGCCATCGGACATAGCAATCAGCCCCAGCATTTT	CAIGHSNQPQHF
many	-	TRBV12-3/TRBV12-4	TRBJ2-3	TGTGCCAGCAGCGGGTCTATAGGCACGCAGTATTTT	CASSGSIGTQYF
many	-	TRBV6-2/TRBV6-3	TRBJ2-7	TGTGCCAGCACCCTTACTGGCTACAGGGTCTACGAGCAGTACTTC	CASTLTGYRVYEQYF
many	-	TRBV4-3	TRBJ2-1	TGCGCCAGCAGCCAAGAGTGGTCACCACATGAGCAGTTCTTC	CASSQEWSPHEQFF
many	-	TRBV7-3	TRBJ2-1	TGTGCCAGCAGCTCCCGTAGGGGGGTTGGGTATGATGAGCAGTTCTTC	CASSSRRGVGYDEQFF
-	TRBD1	TRBV5-1	TRBJ2-2	TGCGCCAGCAGCTCGGACAGGGGGAACACCGGGGAGCTGTTTTTT	CASSSDRGNTGELFF
few	TRBD2	TRBV28	TRBJ2-3	TGTGCCAGCGGTACTAGCGGGAGGAGTGTAGATACGCAGTATTTT	CASGTSGRSVDTQYF
many	-	TRBV20-1	TRBJ1-2	TGCAGTGCTATGGTTAACTATGGCTACACCTTC	CSAMVNYGYTF
many	-	TRBV28	TRBJ1-2	TGTGCCAGCGGTCCGTCGGTTGGCTACACCTTC	CASGPSVGYTF
many	TRBD1	TRBV5-4	TRBJ2-7	TGTGCCAGCAGCTTGTGGTTTCAGGGGGCCGACGAGCAGTACTTC	CASSLWFQGADEQYF
-	-	TRBV6-1	TRBJ2-7	TGTGCCAGCCGGAGTAGGCAGGGTCAAGGGGAGCAGTACTTC	CASRSRQGQGEQYF
many	-	TRBV2	TRBJ2-3	TGTGCCAGCAGTGAAGGCCCGCAGTATTTT	CASSEGPQYF
many	-	TRBV10-3	TRBJ2-1	TGTGCCATCAGTGAGTCGACCGGGCTACACAATGAGCAGTTCTTC	CAISESTGLHNEQFF
many	-	TRBV5-1	TRBJ2-2	TGCGCCAGCAGCAAAGTTACAGCGAACACCGGGGAGCTGTTTTTT	CASSKVTANTGELFF
many	TRBD1	TRBV20-1	TRBJ1-5	TGCAGTGCTCCCCGGGGGACAGGTGTAAATCAGCCCCAGCATTTT	CSAPRGTGVNQPQHF
many	TRBD2	TRBV6-1	TRBJ2-1	TGTGCCGCGAGGACTAGCGGGAGCTCCTACAATGAGCAGTTCTTC	CAARTSGSSYNEQFF
-	TRBD1	TRBV18	TRBJ2-2	TGTGCCAGCTCACCCGACAGGGGGCGGATCACCGGGGAGCTGTTTTTT	CASSPDRGRITGELFF
many	-	TRBV5-1	TRBJ1-1	TGTGCCAGCAGCTTAGTAGGCGGGAACACTGAAGCTTTCTTT	CASSLVGGNTEAFF
many	-	TRBV27	TRBJ1-2	TGTGCCAGTTGCACCCTCTCGCGGCTCAACGCACGATATGGCTACACCTTC	CASCTLSRLNARYGYTF
many	TRBD1	TRBV20-1	TRBJ1-2	TGCAGTGCACGGGACAGTTCTAACTATGGCTACACCTTC	CSARDSSNYGYTF
many	TRBD1	TRBV20-1	TRBJ1-2	TGCAGTGCTAGAGATATAATCTTAACCGGGACAGCCTATGGCTACACCTTC	CSARDIILTGTAYGYTF
many	TRBD1	TRBV7-3	TRBJ1-4	TGTGCCAGCAGCAGGACAGGGGAAGGTGAAAAACTGTTTTTT	CASSRTGEGEKLFF
many	-	TRBV29-1	TRBJ1-1	TGCAGCGTTTATGACTGGGGGCTTAAAGAAGCTTTCTTT	CSVYDWGLKEAFF
many	-	TRBV7-9	TRBJ2-1	TGTGCCAGCAGCCTTCTGGGGAGGTCCCGAAATGAGCAGTTCTTC	CASSLLGRSRNEQFF
-	-	TRBV2	TRBJ2-2	TGTGCCAGCAGTGGGGTCACAGGGCCTTCCACCGGGGAGCTGTTTTTT	CASSGVTGPSTGELFF
many	TRBD1	TRBV5-5	TRBJ1-4	TGTGCCAGCAGCTTGGACAGGGGGTCCATGAGGACTAATGAAAAACTGTTTTTT	CASSLDRGSMRTNEKLFF
many	-	TRBV6-5	TRBJ2-5	TGTGCCAGCAGTTACTCGAGGTGGGGTGGAGAGACCCAGTACTTC	CASSYSRWGGETQYF
many	TRBD2	TRBV5-5	TRBJ2-2	TGTGCCAGCAGCTCCTCAGGGCCTCCGGGACTAGTAACCGGGGAGCTGTTTTTT	CASSSSGPPGLVTGELFF
many	-	TRBV12-3/TRBV12-4	TRBJ1-1	TGTGCCAGCAGTTTCCTAATGGGGAACACTGAAGCTTTCTTT	CASSFLMGNTEAFF
many	-	TRBV27	TRBJ2-7	TGTGCCAGCAGCACTCTCGACCAGCGCTCCTACGAGCAGTACTTC	CASSTLDQRSYEQYF
many	-	TRBV9	TRBJ2-2	TGTGCCAGCAGCGTAGGGTTTCGACAGGCGCGAACCGGGGAGCTGTTTTTT	CASSVGFRQARTGELFF
many	-	TRBV2	TRBJ1-2	TGTGCCAGCACCACCAATCTTGGGGATTCGGGCTATGGCTACACCTTC	CASTTNLGDSGYGYTF
few	TRBD1	TRBV11-2	TRBJ1-2	TGTGCCAGCAGTTCAGGGGGCGCGGACTATGGCTACACCTTC	CASSSGGADYGYTF
many	-	TRBV10-2	TRBJ2-6	TGCGCCAGCAGTGCAGGGGATCGCAACTCTGGGGCCAACGTCCTGACTTTC	CASSAGDRNSGANVLTF